This T cell receptor beta chain was recorded in a study of T cell responses to AZD1222 COVID-19 vaccine. Produced via immunoSEQ multiplex PCR; TCRdb's table is partial and in-frame only. The data contain 72,000 or so clones, roughly nine tenths of them seen just once; the ten biggest clones take up roughly 31%. V shed 5 bases, J shed 6 bases, and the junction held 9 bases outside the gene matches. This CDR3 is built from 14 residues. Germline V CDR1 and CDR2: MDHEN, SYDVKM. This sequence joins TRBV28 and TRBJ1-2; TRBD1 aligns across 7 bases. This TCR came from an adult who received the AZD1222 COVID-19 vaccine. Here the sequenced sample was peripheral blood, taken 28 days after the second AZD1222 dose. CDR3 residues: CASSQNRGLHGYTF. For the CDR3, the DNA is TGTGCCAGCAGTCAAAACAGGGGTTTACATGGCTACACCTTC.